Here is one T cell receptor (beta chain) with its context. The V end lost 0 bases, the J end lost 0 bases, and 10 bases lay between the germline ends. The CDR3 loop spans 16 amino acids. Germline V gene lookup returns CDR1 ENHRY and CDR2 SYGVKD. This sample is drawn from a study of blood T cell repertoires in COVID-19. The wider study: Samples came from the United States, Italy and Spain, spanning acute and convalescent COVID-19. From T cells, B-cell-depleted T cells, or PBMCs came the material, which was cDNA or gDNA.

Method: immunoSEQ multiplex PCR; TCRdb's copy keeps in-frame clones and lacks some. The table includes a few hundred thousand clones, approximately 91% detected once. This clonotype was obtained from a woman aged 40-49 years who had recovered from COVID-19. The chain links TRBV10-3 to TRBJ2-3; no clear D gene. Sequencing was performed on peripheral blood. DNA of the CDR3: TGTGCCATCAGTGAGTCTGGCGGAACTAGCACAGATACGCAGTATTTT. This encodes CAISESGGTSTDTQYF.